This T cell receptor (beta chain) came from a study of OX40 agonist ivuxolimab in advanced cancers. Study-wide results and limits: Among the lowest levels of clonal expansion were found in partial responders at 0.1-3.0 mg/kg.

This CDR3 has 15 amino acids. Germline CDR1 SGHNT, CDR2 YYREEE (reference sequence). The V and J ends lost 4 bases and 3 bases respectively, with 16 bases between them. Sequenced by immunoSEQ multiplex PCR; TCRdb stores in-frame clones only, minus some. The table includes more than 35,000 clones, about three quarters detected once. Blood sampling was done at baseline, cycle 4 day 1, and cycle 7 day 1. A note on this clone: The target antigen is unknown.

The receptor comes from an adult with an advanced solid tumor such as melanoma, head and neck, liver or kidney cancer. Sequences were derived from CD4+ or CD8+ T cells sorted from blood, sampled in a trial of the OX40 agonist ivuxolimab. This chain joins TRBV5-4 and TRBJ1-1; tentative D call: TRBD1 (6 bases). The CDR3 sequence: CASSRGGGAHTEAFF. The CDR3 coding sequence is TGTGCCAGCAGCAGGGGTGGGGGGGCGCACACTGAAGCTTTCTTT.